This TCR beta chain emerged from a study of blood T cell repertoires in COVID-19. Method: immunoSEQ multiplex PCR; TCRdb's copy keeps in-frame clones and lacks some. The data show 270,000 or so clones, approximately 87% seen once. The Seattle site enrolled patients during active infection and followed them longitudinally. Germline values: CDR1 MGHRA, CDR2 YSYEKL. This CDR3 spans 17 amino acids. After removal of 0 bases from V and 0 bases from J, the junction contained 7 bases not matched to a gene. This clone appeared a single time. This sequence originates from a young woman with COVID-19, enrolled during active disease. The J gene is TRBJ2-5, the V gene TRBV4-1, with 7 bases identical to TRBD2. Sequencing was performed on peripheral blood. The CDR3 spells CASSQDSAGVNQETQYF. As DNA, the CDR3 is TGCGCCAGCAGCCAAGATAGCGCGGGGGTTAACCAAGAGACCCAGTACTTC.